This passage covers 29 T cell receptor beta chains from one sample sequenced in a study of blood T cells in healthy people across ages. Using a J-beta primer mix together with a sample-barcoded 5' primer, a second PCR was run for roughly 7 to 11 cycles. TCRdb reprocessed the 5' RACE reads via MiXCR and lists one record per CDR3 protein. The data show about 1.7 million distinct CDR3 sequences, with roughly 28% seen just once and 7.7% held by the top ten. The sequenced sample was blood. These receptors came from a woman aged 25 to 39 in good health.

For this clonotype: A much larger clone sits a single nucleotide away, making a read error possible. This chain links TRBV20-1 with TRBJ2-7; D is unclear. V lost 0 bases to trimming and J lost 0 bases, with 12 bases between them. This CDR3 spans 15 amino acids. The germline gives CDR1 DFQATT, CDR2 SNEGSKA (reference sequence). CDR3 bases: TGCAGTGCTAGAGATCCCGGATTTAGCTCCTACGAGCAGTACTTC. It is translated as CSARDPGFSSYEQYF.

This clonotype was counted ten times or more. The chain joins TRBV29-1 to TRBJ2-7; D ambiguous. Looked up from germline, CDR1 is SQVTM and CDR2 is ANQGSEA. The CDR3 length is 11 residues. With 3 bases removed from V and 2 bases from J, the gap between germline ends came to 5 bases. The CDR3 DNA sequence: TGCAGCGTTGATGAGGCCTACGAGCAGTACTTC. This codes for CSVDEAYEQYF.

The chain joins TRBV12-5 to TRBJ2-3, with 9 bases lining up with TRBD2. The CDR3 extends over 16 amino acids. After removal of 7 bases from V and 3 bases from J, the junction contained 11 bases not matched to a gene. CDR1 and CDR2 from the germline V gene are LGHNT and FRNRAP. CDR3 nucleotide sequence: TGTGCTAGTGCCTCCCCGACTAGCGGAGAAACAGATACGCAGTATTTT. This sequence encodes CASASPTSGETDTQYF.

V is TRBV5-1 and J is TRBJ2-7; 7 nucleotides align to TRBD1. Germline V CDR1 and CDR2: SGHRS, YFSETQ. The CDR3 totals 15 residues. Trimming removed 0 bases from V and 6 bases from J; junction bases left unmatched: 9. DNA for the CDR3: TGCGCCAGCAGCTTGGAGGGACAGCGATCGGTCGAGCAGTACTTC. Translation gives CASSLEGQRSVEQYF.

This clonotype was seen only a few times. With a much larger clone just one base away, this may be a read error. V gene TRBV12-3 or TRBV12-4 combines with J gene TRBJ2-4, with TRBD1 identical over 7 bases. The CDR3 runs to 14 residues. The ends lost 4 bases at V and 6 bases at J; junction bases unmatched: 6. CDR3 bases: TGTGCCAGCAGTTGGCCGCAGGGGGTAAACATTCAGTACTTC. Its translation is CASSWPQGVNIQYF.

This clonotype was counted ten times or more. This chain uses TRBV11-2 with TRBJ2-7; D unclear. Germline V gene sequence: CDR1 SGHAT, CDR2 FQNNGV. Deletions cut 1 base from V and 3 bases from J, with 10 bases between. The CDR3 length is 14 residues. CDR3: CASSLGASDYEQYF. CDR3 nucleotide sequence: TGTGCCAGCAGCTTAGGGGCCAGCGACTACGAGCAGTACTTC. The variable domain in full, completed from reference TRBV11-2 and TRBJ2-7, reads EAGVAQSPRYKIIEKRQSVAFWCNPISGHATLYWYQQILGQGPKLLIQFQNNGVVDDSQLPKDRFSAERLKGVDSTLKIQPAKLEDSAVYLCASSLGASDYEQYFGPGTRLTVT.

The table lists this clonotype with a few counts. The chain uses TRBV6-5 and TRBJ1-1; tentative D call: TRBD1 (6 bases). With 6 bases removed from V and 1 base from J, the gap between germline ends came to 12 bases. CDR1 is MNHEY and CDR2 is SVGAGI in the germline V gene. CDR3 length: 14 amino acids. This chain's CDR3 is CASRLRQANTEAFF. DNA for the CDR3: TGTGCCAGCAGGCTTAGACAGGCGAACACTGAAGCTTTCTTT.

V usage is TRBV5-1 and J usage is TRBJ2-2, with D unresolved. CDR3 length: 15 residues. V lost 1 base and J lost 2, with 9 bases in between. The germline CDR1 and CDR2 sequences are SGHRS and YFSETQ. The CDR3 region has the DNA TGCGCCAGCAGCTTGCGAGAGGACAACACCGGGGAGCTGTTTTTT. It codes for CASSLREDNTGELFF.

This clonotype was counted between two and nine times. The CDR3 DNA follows: TGTGCCAGCAGCTTAAGGGGGAGTTATAGCACAGATACGCAGTATTTT. This gives the protein CASSLRGSYSTDTQYF. This chain uses TRBV7-2 with TRBJ2-3, with D maybe TRBD1 (6 bases). The V and J ends lost 2 bases and 0 bases respectively, with 12 bases between them. The CDR3 loop spans 16 amino acids. CDR1 SGHTA and CDR2 FQGNSA come from the germline V gene.

This clonotype showed up just a few times. The rearrangement joins TRBV2 to TRBJ2-5; D ambiguous. V lost 6 bases and J 5 bases, leaving 7 bases between the germline ends. CDR3 length: 11 amino acids. Looked up from germline, CDR1 is SNHLY and CDR2 is FYNNEI. The chain's CDR3 is CASRVVETQYF. CDR3 DNA: TGTGCCAGCAGAGTGGTGGAGACCCAGTACTTC.

The chain has TRBV5-1 and TRBJ1-1; 7 nucleotides line up with TRBD1. Germline V lookup: CDR1 SGHRS, CDR2 YFSETQ. The CDR3 is 16 residues long. V was pared by 2 bases and J by 3 bases, with 10 bases of the junction left unmatched. The CDR3 here is CASSFQSGTEYTEAFF. The CDR3 nucleotides read TGCGCCAGCAGCTTCCAATCCGGGACAGAATACACTGAAGCTTTCTTT.

Only a few counts were recorded for this clonotype. The chain uses TRBV20-1 and TRBJ2-5; D gene unclear. Germline loops: CDR1 DFQATT, CDR2 SNEGSKA (reference sequence). This CDR3 has 13 amino acids. Trimming pared 0 bases from V and 5 bases from J, leaving 10 bases between. In DNA form, the CDR3 reads TGCAGTGCTAGAGATCCTAGTCTGGAGACCCAGTACTTC. As protein: CSARDPSLETQYF.

This clonotype appeared a few times. The chain has TRBV7-9 and TRBJ1-5; D remains ambiguous. CDR1 SEHNR and CDR2 FQNEAQ come from the germline V gene (reference sequence). This CDR3 contains 15 residues. V was shortened by 1 base and J by 6 bases, with 13 bases between the two germline ends. The CDR3 bases are TGTGCCAGCAGCTTAGGGCAGGCTCCCGCTCAGCCCCAGCATTTT. This gives the protein CASSLGQAPAQPQHF. Combining the CDR3 with reference TRBV7-9 and TRBJ1-5 gives the whole variable domain DTGVSQNPRHKITKRGQNVTFRCDPISEHNRLYWYRQTLGQGPEFLTYFQNEAQLEKSRLLSDRFSAERPKGSFSTLEIQRTEQGDSAMYLCASSLGQAPAQPQHFGDGTRLSIL.

This clonotype showed up many times. This chain joins TRBV29-1 and TRBJ2-5, with TRBD1 identical over 7 bases. This CDR3 is 11 amino acids long. V was pared by 7 bases and J by 2 bases, with 1 base of the junction left unmatched. Germline lookup yields CDR1 SQVTM and CDR2 ANQGSEA. The CDR3 spells CSAGQQETQYF. The CDR3 coding sequence is TGCAGCGCGGGACAGCAAGAGACCCAGTACTTC.

This clonotype was counted many times. The chain carries TRBV20-1 and TRBJ2-5; 10 bases agree with TRBD1. The germline V gene has CDR1 DFQATT and CDR2 SNEGSKA (reference sequence). With 6 bases clipped from V and 4 bases from J, the junction kept 8 bases outside the gene matches. This CDR3 has 14 amino acids. In DNA, the CDR3 is TGCAGTGCGACCGGGACAGGGGTGAGAGAGACCCAGTACTTC. It codes for CSATGTGVRETQYF.

The chain joins TRBV12-3 or TRBV12-4 to TRBJ2-5; D possibly uses TRBD1 or TRBD2 (6 bases each). CDR3 length: 15 amino acids. The ends were cut back, 5 bases at V and 11 bases at J, with 24 bases in the middle. The CDR3: CASSPVSGAVNEQYF. CDR3 DNA sequence: TGTGCCAGCAGTCCGGTATCGGGGGCGGTTAATGAGCAGTACTTC.

This clonotype appeared once. The rearrangement uses TRBV28 and TRBJ2-7; possible D gene TRBD1, 6 bases. The CDR3 length is 14 residues. The V end was cut by 6 bases, the J end by 6 bases, with 18 bases between. Germline V CDR1 and CDR2: MDHEN, SYDVKM. CDR3 region: CASSPNRELGEQYF. In DNA, the CDR3 is TGTGCCAGCAGCCCCAACAGGGAACTGGGCGAGCAGTACTTC.

This clonotype was seen many times. The chain carries TRBV29-1 and TRBJ1-2; D may be TRBD1 (6 bases). V was shortened by 5 bases and J by 0 bases, with 7 bases between the two germline ends. CDR1 SQVTM and CDR2 ANQGSEA come from the germline V gene. This CDR3 contains 12 residues. CDR3 amino acids: CSVRDTNYGYTF. The CDR3 bases are TGCAGCGTTAGGGACACTAACTATGGCTACACCTTC.

The genes are TRBV7-8 and TRBJ2-1; 10 bases are a match to TRBD2. V gave up 6 bases and J gave up 3 bases; unmatched junction bases: 14. The germline CDR1 and CDR2 sequences are SGHVS and FQNEAQ. The CDR3 covers 18 residues. CDR3 sequence reads: CASRGGPSGSGDYNEQFF. CDR3 coding DNA: TGTGCCAGCAGAGGGGGGCCTAGCGGGAGTGGGGACTACAATGAGCAGTTCTTC.

This clonotype has ten or more counts. The V call is TRBV20-1, the J call TRBJ1-2, with 12 bases fitting TRBD1. Trimming removed 2 bases from V and 4 bases from J; junction bases left unmatched: 8. Germline V CDR1 and CDR2: DFQATT, SNEGSKA (reference sequence). The CDR3 is made up of 16 amino acids. The CDR3 DNA reads TGCAGTGCTAGACCCCGGGACAGGGGGCGAATCTATGGCTACACCTTC. Its translation: CSARPRDRGRIYGYTF.

V usage is TRBV15 and J usage is TRBJ1-1; D possibly corresponds to TRBD1 (5 bases). CDR1 and CDR2 from the germline V gene are LNHNV and YYDKDF (reference sequence). Between the trimmed V and J ends, which lost 5 bases and 0 bases, there was a span of 16 bases. This CDR3 region has 16 residues. CDR3 sequence reads: CATSPSWGVMNTEAFF. CDR3 bases: TGTGCCACCAGCCCTTCATGGGGGGTAATGAACACTGAAGCTTTCTTT.

This clonotype occurred a few times. V and J are TRBV28 and TRBJ1-2; D remains ambiguous. The germline V gene encodes CDR1 MDHEN and CDR2 SYDVKM. The CDR3 is made up of 14 amino acids. Trimming took off 1 base at V and 5 bases at J, with 11 bases between the two ends. The chain's CDR3 is CASSLSAGLYGYTF. The CDR3 DNA reads as TGTGCCAGCAGTTTATCAGCGGGTTTATATGGCTACACCTTC.

In its sample, this clonotype was seen many times. The chain has TRBV4-1 and TRBJ2-7, with D uncertain. Germline V gene lookup returns CDR1 MGHRA and CDR2 YSYEKL. This CDR3 contains 15 residues. V lost 0 bases to trimming and J lost 4 bases, with 13 bases between them. The CDR3 DNA sequence: TGCGCCAGCAGCCAAGATCCCCGAAACTCATACGAGCAGTACTTC. Translated, it gives CASSQDPRNSYEQYF.

The chain recombines TRBV12-3 or TRBV12-4 with TRBJ2-5; the D gene is possibly TRBD1 (6 bases). The tail of the sequence fits TRBJ2-7 better, so the J call may be wrong. The CDR3 sequence is 14 residues long. The CDR3 spells CASSFGSGAHEQYF. CDR3 sequence (DNA): TGTGCCAGCAGTTTCGGGTCAGGGGCCCACGAGCAGTACTTC.

This clonotype has only a few counts. J is TRBJ2-7 and V is TRBV7-9; D remains unclear. The length of the CDR3 is 16 residues. The ends were cut back, 1 base at V and 7 bases at J, with 20 bases in the middle. Per the germline V gene, CDR1 is SEHNR and CDR2 is FQNEAQ (reference sequence). The CDR3 protein is CASSLVRALLYNEQYF. CDR3 nucleotides: TGTGCCAGCAGCTTAGTTCGGGCCTTACTATACAATGAGCAGTACTTC.

This clonotype came up many times. The rearrangement joins TRBV27 to TRBJ2-3; D is perhaps TRBD1 or TRBD2 (6 bases each). Trimming shortened V by 2 bases and J by 0 bases, and 15 bases separated the two germline ends. Germline CDR1 is MNHEY and CDR2 is SMNVEV (reference sequence). The CDR3 is made up of 17 amino acids. The CDR3 region is CASSLNPRGASTDTQYF. The DNA of the CDR3 is TGTGCCAGCAGTTTAAACCCTAGGGGGGCTAGCACAGATACGCAGTATTTT.

Comment on this clonotype: A read error is possible here, since a much larger clone lies one base away. This chain joins TRBV7-2 and TRBJ2-7; 9 nucleotides line up with TRBD1. Unmatched junction bases numbered 13, after V lost 3 bases and J lost 7 bases. The germline CDR1 and CDR2 sequences are SGHTA and FQGNSA. The CDR3 runs to 16 residues. This chain's CDR3 is CASSFKTGTGYNEQYF. The CDR3 region has the DNA TGTGCCAGCAGCTTTAAAACCGGGACAGGGTACAATGAGCAGTACTTC.

As DNA, the CDR3 is TGTGCCAGCACGGGAGGGACTGCCGATACGCAGTATTTT. As protein: CASTGGTADTQYF. The V call is TRBV6-5, the J call TRBJ2-3, with 8 positions matching TRBD2. V trimming: 7 bases; J trimming: 6 bases; junction bases outside the gene matches: 6. The germline V gene encodes CDR1 MNHEY and CDR2 SVGAGI. The CDR3 extends over 13 amino acids.

Details on this clonotype: An end of the junction does not agree with germline; a read error may underlie this. The chain links TRBV5-1 to TRBJ1-2; perhaps TRBD1 as D (5 bases). Germline V gene data show CDR1 as SGHRS and CDR2 as YFSETQ. CDR3 size: 13 residues. The CDR3, as DNA: TGCACCAGCAGCTTGGCGGGGGGAGGTGGCTACACCTTC. Amino acids: CTSSLAGGGGYTF.